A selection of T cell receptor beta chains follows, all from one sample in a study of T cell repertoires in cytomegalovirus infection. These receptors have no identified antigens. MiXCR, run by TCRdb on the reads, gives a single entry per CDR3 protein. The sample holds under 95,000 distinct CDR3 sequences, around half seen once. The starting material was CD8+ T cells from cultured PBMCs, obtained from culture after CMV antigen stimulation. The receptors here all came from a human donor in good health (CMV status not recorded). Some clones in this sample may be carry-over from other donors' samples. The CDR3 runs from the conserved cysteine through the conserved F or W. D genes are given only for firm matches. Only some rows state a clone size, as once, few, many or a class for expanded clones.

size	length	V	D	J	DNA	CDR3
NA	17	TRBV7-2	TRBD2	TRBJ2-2	TGTGCCAGCAGCTTACGGGCTAGCGGGACGAACACCGGGGAGCTGTTTTTT	CASSLRASGTNTGELFF
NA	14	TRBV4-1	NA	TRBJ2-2	TGCGCCAGCAGCCATAACAGGGCCGGCGGGGAGCTGTTTTTT	CASSHNRAGGELFF
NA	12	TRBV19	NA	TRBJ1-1	TGTGCCAGTATTGAGGGGAGGACTGAAGCTTTCTTT	CASIEGRTEAFF
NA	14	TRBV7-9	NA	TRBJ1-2	TGTGCCAGCAGCTTAGGCAGCTCTAACTATGGCTACACCTTC	CASSLGSSNYGYTF
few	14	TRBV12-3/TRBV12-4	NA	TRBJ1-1	TGTGCCTCAGAGGACGGGATGATGAACACTGAAGCTTTCTTT	CASEDGMMNTEAFF
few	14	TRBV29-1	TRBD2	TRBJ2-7	TGCAGCGTCAGACGGACTAGCGGGACCTACGAGCAGTACTTC	CSVRRTSGTYEQYF
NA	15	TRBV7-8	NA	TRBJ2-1	TGTGCCGGTCAAGGGGGGATTGGTCATGTCGATGAGCAGTTCTTC	CAGQGGIGHVDEQFF
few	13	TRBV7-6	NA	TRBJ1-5	TGTGCCAGCAGCTTATCTTTAAATCAGCCCCAGCATTTT	CASSLSLNQPQHF
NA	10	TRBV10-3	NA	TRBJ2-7	TGTGCCATCGGGGGGAACGAGCAGTACTTC	CAIGGNEQYF
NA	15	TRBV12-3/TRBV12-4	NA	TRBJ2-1	TGTGCCAGCAGCCTAGGGGAACTCCTTTACAATGAGCAGTTCTTC	CASSLGELLYNEQFF
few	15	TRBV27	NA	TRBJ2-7	TGTGCCAGCAGCCAGGTAATAGGTCTCGCCTACGAGCAGTACTTC	CASSQVIGLAYEQYF
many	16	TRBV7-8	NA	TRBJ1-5	TGTGCCAGCAGCTTAGGGGGGGTACAGGCCAGTCAGCCCCAGCATTTT	CASSLGGVQASQPQHF
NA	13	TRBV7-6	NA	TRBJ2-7	TGTGCCAGCAGCTTAGCGCAGGCTAACGAGCAGTACTTC	CASSLAQANEQYF
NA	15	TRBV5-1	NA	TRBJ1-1	TGCGCCAGCAGCTTGACATGGGGTGTAGACACTGAAGCTTTCTTT	CASSLTWGVDTEAFF
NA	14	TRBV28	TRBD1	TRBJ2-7	TGTGCCAGCAGACCTGGACAGGGGGGCTACGAGCAGTACTTC	CASRPGQGGYEQYF
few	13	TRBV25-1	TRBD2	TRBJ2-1	TGTGCCAGCAAGACTAGCGGGGAGCCTGAGCAGTTCTTC	CASKTSGEPEQFF
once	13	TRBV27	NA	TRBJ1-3	TGTGCCAGCAGCCGAGACCAGGGAAACACCATATATTTT	CASSRDQGNTIYF
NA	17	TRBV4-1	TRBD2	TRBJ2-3	TGTGCCAGCAGCCAAGTAAGCTCTCCGCGGGGGACAGATACGCAGTATTTT	CASSQVSSPRGTDTQYF
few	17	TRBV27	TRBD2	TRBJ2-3	TGTGCCAGCAGTCCACTCGATAGCGGGAGTGGGGCAGATACGCAGTATTTT	CASSPLDSGSGADTQYF
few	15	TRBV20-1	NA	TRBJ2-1	TGCAGTGCTAGAGATCAGTCAGGGGCTTTGAATGAGCAGTTCTTC	CSARDQSGALNEQFF
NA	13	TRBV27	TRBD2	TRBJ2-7	TGTGCCACCCGGGCGGGAGGGTCTTACGAGCAGTACTTC	CATRAGGSYEQYF
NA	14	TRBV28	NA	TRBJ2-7	TGTGCCAGCAGTTTAGAACATCCTTCCTACGAGCAGTCCTTC	CASSLEHPSYEQSF
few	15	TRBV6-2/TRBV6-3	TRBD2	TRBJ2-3	TGTGCCAGCAGTCCAACTAGCGGGAGTGCAGATACGCAGTATTTT	CASSPTSGSADTQYF
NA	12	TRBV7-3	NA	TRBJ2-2	TGTGCCAGCAGCTCCCCCGGGGGGGAGCTGTTTTTT	CASSSPGGELFF
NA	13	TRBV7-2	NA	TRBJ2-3	TGTGCCAGCAGCTTAGCGCTGGCGGATACGCAGTATTTT	CASSLALADTQYF
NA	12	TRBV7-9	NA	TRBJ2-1	TGTGCCAGCAGCTTAGGCGGGGATGAGCAGTTCTTC	CASSLGGDEQFF
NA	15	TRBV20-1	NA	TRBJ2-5	TGCAGTGCTAGAATAAGACACCACTACCAAGAGACCCAGTACTTC	CSARIRHHYQETQYF
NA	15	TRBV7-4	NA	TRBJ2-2	TGTGCCAGCAGCTTAGTAGGCGGGAACACCGGGGAGCTGTTTTTT	CASSLVGGNTGELFF
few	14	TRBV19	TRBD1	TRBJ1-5	TGTGCCAGTAGTCCCGGGACAGGGACGAAACCCCAGCATTTT	CASSPGTGTKPQHF
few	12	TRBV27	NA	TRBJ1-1	TGTGCCAGCAGTTTACTAGGCTCTGAAGCTTTCTTT	CASSLLGSEAFF
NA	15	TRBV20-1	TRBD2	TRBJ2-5	TGCAGTGCTAGGGGACTAGCGGGGGGTGAAGAGACCCAGTACTTC	CSARGLAGGEETQYF
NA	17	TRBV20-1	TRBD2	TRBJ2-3	TGCAGTGCTTTCCTTCCAAGGACTAGCGGGGGCACAGATACGCAGTATTTT	CSAFLPRTSGGTDTQYF
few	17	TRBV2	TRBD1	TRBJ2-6	TGTGCCAGCAGCCGGGACAGGGTAGGGGCTGGGGCCAACGTCCTGACTTTC	CASSRDRVGAGANVLTF
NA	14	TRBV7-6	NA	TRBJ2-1	TGTGCCAGCAGCTCCACCAGCGGTTACAATGAGCAGTTCTTC	CASSSTSGYNEQFF
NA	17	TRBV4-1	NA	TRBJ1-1	TGCGCCAGCAGCCCAACCCTGACGGGGGGTTGGAACACTGAAGCTTTCTTT	CASSPTLTGGWNTEAFF
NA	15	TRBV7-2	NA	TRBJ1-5	TGTGTCAGCAGCTTAGCCGGGGGGGCTAATCAGCCCCAGCATTTT	CVSSLAGGANQPQHF
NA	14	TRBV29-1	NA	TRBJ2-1	TGCAGCGTTGGGGGCAGCAGCTCCTACAATGAGCAGTTCTTC	CSVGGSSSYNEQFF
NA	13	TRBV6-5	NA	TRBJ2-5	TGTGCCAGCAGTTACTCCTCCGGGGCCACCCAGTACTTC	CASSYSSGATQYF
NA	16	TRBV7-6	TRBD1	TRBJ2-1	TGTGCCAGCAGCCTGGGACAGACGCTCTCCTACAATGAGCAGTTCTTC	CASSLGQTLSYNEQFF
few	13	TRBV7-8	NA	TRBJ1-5	TGTGCCAGCAGCTTAGGTCAAGGCCAGCCCCAGCATTTT	CASSLGQGQPQHF
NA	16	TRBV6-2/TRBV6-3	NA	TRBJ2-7	TGTGCCAGCAGTGAGAAGGAGGGGTCCCTCTCCTACGAGCAGTACTTC	CASSEKEGSLSYEQYF
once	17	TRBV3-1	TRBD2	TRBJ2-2	TGTGCCAGCAGCCAAGAGATAGCGGGGGGGGTCACCGGGGAGCTGTTTTTT	CASSQEIAGGVTGELFF
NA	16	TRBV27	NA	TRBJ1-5	TGTGCCAGCAGTTTTGGGGGCGGGGCAGGCAATCAGCCCCAGCATTTT	CASSFGGGAGNQPQHF
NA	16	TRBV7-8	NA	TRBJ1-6	TGTGCCAGCAGCTTAGCCGCCGTTCCAGGGAATTCACCCCTCCACTTT	CASSLAAVPGNSPLHF
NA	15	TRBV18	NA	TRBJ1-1	TGTGCCAGCTCCTTCCCAGGGGAGGGGCACACTGAAGCTTTCTTT	CASSFPGEGHTEAFF
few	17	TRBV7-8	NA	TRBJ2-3	TGTGCCAGCAGCCGTCTTCGGGGGGCGCTAGGCACAGATACGCAGTATTTT	CASSRLRGALGTDTQYF
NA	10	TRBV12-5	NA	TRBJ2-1	TGTGCTAGTGGAAGTGATGAGCAGTTCTTC	CASGSDEQFF
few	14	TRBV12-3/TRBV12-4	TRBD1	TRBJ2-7	TGTGCCAGCAGTAGCAGGGGGCGCGGCTACGAGCAGTACTTC	CASSSRGRGYEQYF
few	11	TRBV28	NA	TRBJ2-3	TGTGCCAGCAGTTTTACGGATACGCAGTATTTT	CASSFTDTQYF